This entry concerns a single T cell receptor beta chain. No antigen is known for it. This specimen belongs to a study of immune evolution from preneoplasia to lung adenocarcinoma. Study-level information: HLA loss of heterozygosity: approximately 7.5% AIS, roughly 15% MIA, about 35% ADC, none AAH.

Trimming removed 5 bases from V and 4 bases from J; junction bases left unmatched: 8. Germline V gene data show CDR1 as KGHSH and CDR2 as LQKENI. This CDR3 is built from 14 residues. Assay used: immunoSEQ multiplex PCR; TCRdb lists only in-frame clones, some missing. Of thousands of clones listed, around 85% are singletons. Whole-study results and caveats: Compared with EGFR-mutant or double wild-type lesions, KRAS-mutant nodules were more clonal.

Between the mid-2010s and the late 2010s, patients underwent resection in Japan or China. The TCR comes from a person in their sixties or seventies with lung adenocarcinoma. The J gene is TRBJ2-7, the V gene TRBV18, with 7 bases identical to TRBD2. Sample: FFPE invasive lung adenocarcinoma tissue. This CDR3 reads CASSSQGRDYEQYF. The CDR3 nucleotides are TGTGCCAGCTCATCCCAAGGGAGGGATTACGAGCAGTACTTC.